Below are 5 T cell receptor beta chains sequenced from a single sample in a study of PD-1 blockade in classical Hodgkin lymphoma. The data were produced by immunoSEQ multiplex PCR, yet TCRdb's version contains in-frame clones alone and is incomplete. The sample records 5,500 to 8,500 clones, 80% to 90% being singletons. The patients all showed relapse after autologous stem cell transplantation, while their brentuximab vedotin exposure varied. This specimen consisted of peripheral blood mononuclear cells (PBMCs), obtained at baseline. The source of these receptors is a human donor with classical Hodgkin lymphoma.

The chain joins TRBV28 to TRBJ2-7; 14 bases map to TRBD2. CDR1 is MDHEN and CDR2 is SYDVKM in the germline V gene. The CDR3 totals 17 residues. V shed 6 bases, J shed 5 bases, and the junction held 12 bases outside the gene matches. The DNA for the CDR3 is TGTGCCAGCAGCAACAACCCGAGACTAGCGGGAGGGCACGAGCAGTACTTC. Its protein product is CASSNNPRLAGGHEQYF.

In this sample, this clone turned up a few times. J is TRBJ2-1 and V is TRBV7-9; D remains ambiguous. Germline lookup yields CDR1 SEHNR and CDR2 FQNEAQ (reference sequence). The CDR3 has 17 residues. Between the trimmed V and J ends, which lost 1 base and 0 bases, there was a span of 13 bases. CDR3: CASSLVRAAGSYNEQFF. The CDR3 nucleotides read TGTGCCAGCAGCTTAGTTAGGGCAGCTGGCTCCTACAATGAGCAGTTCTTC. The variable domain in full, with the rest retrieved from reference TRBV7-9 and TRBJ2-1, is DTGVSQNPRHKITKRGQNVTFRCDPISEHNRLYWYRQTLGQGPEFLTYFQNEAQLEKSRLLSDRFSAERPKGSFSTLEIQRTEQGDSAMYLCASSLVRAAGSYNEQFFGPGTRLTVL.

V usage is TRBV23-1 and J usage is TRBJ2-3; 7 nucleotides align to TRBD1. TRBV23-1 is recorded as an ORF, its role being uncertain. V shed 7 bases, J shed 7 bases, and the junction held 8 bases outside the gene matches. The CDR3 runs 13 residues. CDR3 loop: CASTRQGRYTQYF. For the CDR3, the DNA is TGCGCCAGCACCAGACAGGGTAGGTATACGCAGTATTTT.

The rearrangement joins TRBV30 to TRBJ2-3; 9 bases match TRBD2. V lost 4 bases, J lost 6 bases, and 11 bases stayed unmatched. Germline CDR1 and CDR2: GTSNPN and SVGIG (reference sequence). The CDR3 is made up of 15 amino acids. CDR3 sequence: CAWKAASGIFDTQYF. For the CDR3, the DNA is TGTGCCTGGAAGGCGGCTAGCGGGATTTTTGATACGCAGTATTTT. The complete variable domain, with remaining parts taken from reference TRBV30 and TRBJ2-3, reads SQTIHQWPATLVQPVGSPLSLECTVEGTSNPNLYWYRQAAGRGLQLLFYSVGIGQISSEVPQNLSASRPQDRQFILSSKKLLLSDSGFYLCAWKAASGIFDTQYFGPGTRLTVL.

The rearrangement joins TRBV6-5 to TRBJ1-1; D unresolved. CDR1 is MNHEY, CDR2 SVGAGI, per germline. This CDR3 is built from 14 residues. V lost 7 bases, J lost 1 base, and 13 bases lay in between. CDR3 DNA: TGTGCCAGCAATCAAAGGACCGGGAACACTGAAGCTTTCTTT. Its translation: CASNQRTGNTEAFF.